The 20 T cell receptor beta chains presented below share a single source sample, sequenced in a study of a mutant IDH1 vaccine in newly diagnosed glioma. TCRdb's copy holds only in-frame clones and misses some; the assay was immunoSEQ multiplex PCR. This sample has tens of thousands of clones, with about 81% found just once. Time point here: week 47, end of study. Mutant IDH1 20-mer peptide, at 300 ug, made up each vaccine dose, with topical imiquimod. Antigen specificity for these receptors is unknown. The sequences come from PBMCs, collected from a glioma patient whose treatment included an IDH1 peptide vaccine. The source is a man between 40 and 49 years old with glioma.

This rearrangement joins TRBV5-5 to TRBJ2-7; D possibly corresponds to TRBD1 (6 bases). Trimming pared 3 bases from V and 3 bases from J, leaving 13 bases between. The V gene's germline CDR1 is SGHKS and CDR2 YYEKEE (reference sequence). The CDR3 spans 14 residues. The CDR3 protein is CASSSKTGDYEQYF. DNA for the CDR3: TGTGCCAGCAGCTCAAAGACAGGAGACTACGAGCAGTACTTC.

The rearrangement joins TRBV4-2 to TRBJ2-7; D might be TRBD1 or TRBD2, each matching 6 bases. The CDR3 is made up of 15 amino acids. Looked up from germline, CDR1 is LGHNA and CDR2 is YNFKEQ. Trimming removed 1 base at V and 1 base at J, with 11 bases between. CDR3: CASSQAGAQSYEQYF. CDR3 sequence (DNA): TGTGCCAGCAGCCAAGCGGGGGCCCAATCCTACGAGCAGTACTTC.

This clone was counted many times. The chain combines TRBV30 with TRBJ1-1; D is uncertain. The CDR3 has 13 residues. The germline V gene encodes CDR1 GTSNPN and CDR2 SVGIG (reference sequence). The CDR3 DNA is TGTGCACAAAGCGACGGTCGGAACACTGAAGCTTTCTTT. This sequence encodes CAQSDGRNTEAFF. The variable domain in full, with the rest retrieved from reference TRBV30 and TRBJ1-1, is SQTIHQWPATLVQPVGSPLSLECTVEGTSNPNLYWYRQAAGRGLQLLFYSVGIGQISSEVPQNLSASRPQDRQFILSSKKLLLSDSGFYLCAQSDGRNTEAFFGQGTRLTVV.

CDR3 loop: CASSLGGYQPQHF. In DNA, the CDR3 is TGCGCCAGCAGCTTGGGGGGGTATCAGCCCCAGCATTTT. This sequence joins TRBV5-1 and TRBJ1-5; D possibly corresponds to TRBD1 (5 bases). This CDR3 spans 13 amino acids. The V end lost 0 bases, the J end lost 5 bases, and 6 bases lay between the germline ends. CDR1 is SGHRS and CDR2 is YFSETQ in the germline V gene.

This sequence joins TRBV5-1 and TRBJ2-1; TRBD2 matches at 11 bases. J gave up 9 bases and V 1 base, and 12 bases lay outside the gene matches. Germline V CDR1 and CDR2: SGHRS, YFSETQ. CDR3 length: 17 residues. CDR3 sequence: CASSLYTISGRAAEQFF. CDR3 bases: TGCGCCAGCAGCTTGTACACTATTAGCGGGAGGGCCGCTGAGCAGTTCTTC.

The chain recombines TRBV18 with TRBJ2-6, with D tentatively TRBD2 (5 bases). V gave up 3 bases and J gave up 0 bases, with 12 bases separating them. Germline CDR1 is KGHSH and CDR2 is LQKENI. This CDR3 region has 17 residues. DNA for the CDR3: TGTGCCAGCTCACCGGCGGGCGCGAGCTCTGGGGCCAACGTCCTGACTTTC. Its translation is CASSPAGASSGANVLTF. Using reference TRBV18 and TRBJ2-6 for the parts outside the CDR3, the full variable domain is NAGVMQNPRHLVRRRGQEARLRCSPMKGHSHVYWYRQLPEEGLKFMVYLQKENIIDESGMPKERFSAEFPKEGPSILRIQQVVRGDSAAYFCASSPAGASSGANVLTFGAGSRLTVL.

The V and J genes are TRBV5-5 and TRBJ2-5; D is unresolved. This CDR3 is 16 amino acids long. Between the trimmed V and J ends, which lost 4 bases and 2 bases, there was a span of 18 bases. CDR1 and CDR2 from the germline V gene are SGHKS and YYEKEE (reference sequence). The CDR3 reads CASSRLSLSLQETQYF. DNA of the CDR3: TGTGCCAGCAGCCGCCTGAGTCTGAGCCTACAAGAGACCCAGTACTTC.

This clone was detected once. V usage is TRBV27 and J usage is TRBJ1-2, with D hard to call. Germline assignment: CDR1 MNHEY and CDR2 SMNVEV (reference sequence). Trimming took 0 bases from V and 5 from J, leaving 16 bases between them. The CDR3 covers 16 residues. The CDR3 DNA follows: TGTGCCAGCAGTTTATCTGGGTTCCTTAGCATTTATGGCTACACCTTC. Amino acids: CASSLSGFLSIYGYTF.

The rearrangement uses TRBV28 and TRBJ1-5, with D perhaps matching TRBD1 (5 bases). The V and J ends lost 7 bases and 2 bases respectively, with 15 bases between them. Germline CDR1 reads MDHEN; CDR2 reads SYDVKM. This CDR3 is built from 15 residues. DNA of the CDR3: TGTGCCAGCAATTCTCCCGAGGGGCGCAATCAGCCCCAGCATTTT. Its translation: CASNSPEGRNQPQHF.

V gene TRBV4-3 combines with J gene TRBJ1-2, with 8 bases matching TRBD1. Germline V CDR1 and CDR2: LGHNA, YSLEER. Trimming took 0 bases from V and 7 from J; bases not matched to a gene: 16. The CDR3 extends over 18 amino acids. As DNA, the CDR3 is TGCGCCAGCAGCCAAGATTCCTCGATGACAGGGGATGTTTTTGGCTACACCTTC. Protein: CASSQDSSMTGDVFGYTF.

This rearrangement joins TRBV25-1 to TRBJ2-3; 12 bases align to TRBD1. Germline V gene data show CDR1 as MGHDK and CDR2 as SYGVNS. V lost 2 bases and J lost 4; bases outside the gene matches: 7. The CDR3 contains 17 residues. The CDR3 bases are TGTGCCAGCAGTGAAGGGGACAGGGGGCGCCGCTCAGATACGCAGTATTTT. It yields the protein CASSEGDRGRRSDTQYF.

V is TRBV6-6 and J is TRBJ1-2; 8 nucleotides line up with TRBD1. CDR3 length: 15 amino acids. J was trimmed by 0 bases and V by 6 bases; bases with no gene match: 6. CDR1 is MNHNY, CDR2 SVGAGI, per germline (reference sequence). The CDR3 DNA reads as TGTGCCAGCAGGCGGACAGGGAAGGCTAACTATGGCTACACCTTC. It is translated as CASRRTGKANYGYTF.

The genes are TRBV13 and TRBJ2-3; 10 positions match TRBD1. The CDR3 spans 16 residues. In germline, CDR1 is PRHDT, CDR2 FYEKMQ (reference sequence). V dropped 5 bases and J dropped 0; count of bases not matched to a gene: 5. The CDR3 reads CASSGRDRGSTDTQYF. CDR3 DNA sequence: TGTGCCAGCAGCGGCCGGGACAGGGGAAGCACAGATACGCAGTATTTT.

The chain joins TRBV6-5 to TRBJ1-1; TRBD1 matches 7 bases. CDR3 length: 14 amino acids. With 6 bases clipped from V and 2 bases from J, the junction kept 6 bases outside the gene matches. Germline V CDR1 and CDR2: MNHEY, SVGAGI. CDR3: CASSGRQGNTEAFF. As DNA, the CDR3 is TGTGCCAGCAGCGGTCGACAGGGTAACACTGAAGCTTTCTTT.

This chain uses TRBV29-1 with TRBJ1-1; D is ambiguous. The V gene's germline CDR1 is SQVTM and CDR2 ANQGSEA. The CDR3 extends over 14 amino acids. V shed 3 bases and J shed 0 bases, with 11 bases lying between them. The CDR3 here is CSVDGRTMNTEAFF. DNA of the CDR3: TGCAGCGTTGACGGCAGAACTATGAACACTGAAGCTTTCTTT.

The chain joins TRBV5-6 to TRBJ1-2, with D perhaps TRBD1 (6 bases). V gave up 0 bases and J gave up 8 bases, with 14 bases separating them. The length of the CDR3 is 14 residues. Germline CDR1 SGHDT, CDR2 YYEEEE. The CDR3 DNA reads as TGTGCCAGCAGCTTGGCAAGGAGGGGGTACGGCTACACCTTC. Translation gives CASSLARRGYGYTF.

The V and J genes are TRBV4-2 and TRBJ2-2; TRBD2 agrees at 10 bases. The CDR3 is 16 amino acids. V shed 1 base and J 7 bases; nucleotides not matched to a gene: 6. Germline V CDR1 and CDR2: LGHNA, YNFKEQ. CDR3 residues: CASSQVLAGVGGELFF. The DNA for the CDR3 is TGTGCCAGCAGCCAAGTTCTAGCGGGAGTGGGCGGGGAGCTGTTTTTT.

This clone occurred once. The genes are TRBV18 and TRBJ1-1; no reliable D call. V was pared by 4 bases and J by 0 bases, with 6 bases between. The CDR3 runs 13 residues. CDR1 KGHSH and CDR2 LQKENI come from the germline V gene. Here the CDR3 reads CASSQSLNTEAFF. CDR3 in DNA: TGTGCCAGCTCACAGTCACTGAACACTGAAGCTTTCTTT.

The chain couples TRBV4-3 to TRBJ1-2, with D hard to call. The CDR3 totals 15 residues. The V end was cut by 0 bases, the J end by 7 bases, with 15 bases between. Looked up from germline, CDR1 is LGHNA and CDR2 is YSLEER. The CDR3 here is CASSQESRAVSGYTF. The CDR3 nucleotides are TGCGCCAGCAGCCAAGAGTCGAGGGCCGTAAGTGGCTACACCTTC.

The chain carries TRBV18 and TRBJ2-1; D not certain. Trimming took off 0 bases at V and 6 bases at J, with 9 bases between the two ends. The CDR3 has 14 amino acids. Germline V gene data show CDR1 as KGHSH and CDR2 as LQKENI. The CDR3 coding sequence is TGTGCCAGCTCACCACCGGTCAGATCCAATGAGCAGTTCTTC. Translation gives CASSPPVRSNEQFF.